The 4 T cell receptor beta chains below all came from one sample that was sequenced in a study of T cells in Graves' hyperthyroidism and ophthalmopathy. Regions amplified from RNA transcripts were the TCR beta CDR3 regions. An initial round of RT-PCR targeting the TCR CDR3 relied on the HTBI primer set. TCRdb used MiXCR to reprocess the multiplex PCR reads, holding one entry per CDR3 protein. This sample has 360,000 or so distinct CDR3 sequences; 13% to 15% occur once, and the top ten carry roughly 19%. Sequences were obtained from blood. The receptors were sampled from a woman aged 55-69 years with Graves' ophthalmopathy.

V is TRBV4-2 and J is TRBJ2-2; TRBD2 aligns across 12 bases. This CDR3 is 16 amino acids long. The ends lost 4 bases at V and 3 bases at J; junction bases unmatched: 3. Germline V lookup: CDR1 LGHNA, CDR2 YNFKEQ. As DNA, the CDR3 is TGTGCCAGCAGCCTTTGGACTAGCGGGGACACCGGGGAGCTGTTTTTT. It encodes CASSLWTSGDTGELFF.

This clonotype was seen at least ten times. The rearrangement joins TRBV3-1 to TRBJ2-5, with no clear D. V lost 0 bases, J lost 5 bases, and 7 bases lay in between. The germline gives CDR1 LGHDT, CDR2 YNNKEL (reference sequence). The CDR3 loop spans 13 amino acids. CDR3 nucleotides: TGTGCCAGCAGCCAAGATTGGTGGGAGACCCAGTACTTC. Its translation: CASSQDWWETQYF.

V is TRBV24-1 and J is TRBJ2-3; TRBD2 might be the D (7 bases). The CDR3 has 11 residues. Germline V gene lookup returns CDR1 KGHDR and CDR2 SFDVKD. V lost 9 bases and J 8 bases, leaving 11 bases between the germline ends. The CDR3 DNA reads TGTGCCACCGGGGGCGGGGGTACGCAGTATTTT. It specifies CATGGGGTQYF.

The chain carries TRBV12-3 or TRBV12-4 and TRBJ2-5; 12 bases match TRBD2. This CDR3 contains 15 residues. V gave up 7 bases and J gave up 2 bases; unmatched junction bases: 5. The CDR3 here is CASKRTSGAQETQYF. DNA of the CDR3: TGTGCCAGCAAACGGACTAGCGGGGCTCAAGAGACCCAGTACTTC.